The 12 T cell receptor beta chains below were found in one sample sequenced in a study of T-cell reconstitution after alpha-beta-depleted transplantation in children. Unique molecular identifiers were built into the TCRbeta library. Using its own MiXCR run on the PCR reads, TCRdb lists one record per CDR3 protein. Of just over 350,000 distinct CDR3 sequences detected, about 14% appear once; the ten largest clones hold about 4.5%. The sequencing here drew on PBMCs, taken from the stem cell graft. These receptors were collected from a human donor who donated a stem cell graft to a child with Fanconi anemia.

This clonotype was recorded a few times. No conserved phenylalanine or tryptophan is present at the end of the CDR3, so a read error is the likely explanation. Because the CDR3's place on the DNA is in doubt, the DNA is left out and the CDR3 is given as listed by TCRdb. The chain links TRBV12-3 or TRBV12-4 to TRBJ2-7; the DNA was not used to check the table's D call, TRBD1. The CDR3 sequence runs 9 residues, both termini included. CDR3 sequence reads: CASSYLTGL.

This clonotype was seen a few times. V usage is TRBV3-1 and J usage is TRBJ1-2, with TRBD1 identical over 8 bases. Losses at the gene ends were 4 bases for V and 4 bases for J; bases not matched to a gene: 11. This CDR3 has 16 amino acids. In germline, CDR1 is LGHDT, CDR2 YNNKEL (reference sequence). CDR3 DNA: TGTGCCAGCAGCCTTCTCAGGGGGCGCAATATCTATGGCTACACCTTC. This gives the protein CASSLLRGRNIYGYTF.

This clonotype has a handful of counts. Just one base apart from a much larger clone, this may be a read error. This sequence joins TRBV5-1 and TRBJ2-5, with D possibly being TRBD1 (6 bases). CDR3 length equals 14 residues. Germline V gene sequence: CDR1 SGHRS, CDR2 YFSETQ. CDR3 nucleotides: TGCGCCAGCAGCTTACAGGGCAACCAAAAGACCCAGTACTTC. It encodes CASSLQGNQKTQYF.

The chain joins TRBV7-3 to TRBJ2-2; the match to TRBD1 covers 7 bases. The J segment lost 3 bases and the V segment lost 5 bases, leaving 12 bases of the junction unmatched. CDR3 length: 17 amino acids. Germline V lookup: CDR1 SGHTA, CDR2 FQGTGA. CDR3 protein: CASSPTAGGPYTGELFF. The CDR3 coding sequence is TGTGCCAGCAGCCCGACAGCAGGGGGACCCTACACCGGGGAGCTGTTTTTT. Supplemented by reference TRBV7-3 and TRBJ2-2, the full variable domain reads GAGVSQTPSNKVTEKGKYVELRCDPISGHTALYWYRQSLGQGPEFLIYFQGTGAADDSGLPNDRFFAVRPEGSVSTLKIQRTERGDSAVYLCASSPTAGGPYTGELFFGEGSRLTVL.

This clonotype has at least ten counts. V and J are TRBV4-1 and TRBJ2-3, with TRBD2 matching 8 bases. The J segment lost 7 bases and the V segment lost 1 base, leaving 10 bases of the junction unmatched. The CDR3 has 16 amino acids. Germline V gene data show CDR1 as MGHRA and CDR2 as YSYEKL. This chain's CDR3 is CASSQGTGGPWYTQYF. DNA of the CDR3: TGCGCCAGCAGCCAAGGGACGGGGGGGCCTTGGTATACGCAGTATTTT.

This chain connects TRBV14 to TRBJ1-5; D gene uncertain. V was shortened by 4 bases and J by 7 bases, with 11 bases between the two germline ends. The CDR3 runs 13 residues. Germline V gives CDR1 SGHDN, CDR2 FVKESK. This CDR3 is CASSPIGGQPQHF. The CDR3 DNA reads TGTGCCAGCAGCCCTATAGGCGGACAGCCCCAGCATTTT.

This clonotype was counted only a few times. The chain recombines TRBV12-3 or TRBV12-4 with TRBJ1-4; D remains ambiguous. V was pared by 5 bases and J by 7 bases, with 14 bases between. The CDR3 loop spans 14 amino acids. This CDR3 reads CASSPVGRGEKLFF. CDR3 DNA: TGTGCCAGCAGTCCTGTTGGGCGGGGTGAAAAACTGTTTTTT.

The gene calls are TRBV12-3 or TRBV12-4 and TRBJ2-7, with a weak D call TRBD1 (6 bases). Between the trimmed V and J ends, which lost 5 bases and 6 bases, there was a span of 14 bases. The CDR3 length is 13 residues. The CDR3 DNA is TGTGCCAGCAGTACCACAGGGTCACGCGAGCAGTACTTC. Translating it yields CASSTTGSREQYF.

The chain recombines TRBV3-1 with TRBJ2-2, with a tentative D call TRBD1 (5 bases). The CDR3 contains 13 residues. With 5 bases removed from V and 6 bases from J, the gap between germline ends came to 10 bases. The germline V gene has CDR1 LGHDT and CDR2 YNNKEL (reference sequence). CDR3 coding DNA: TGTGCCAGCAGCGCCCCAGGGTCCGGGGAGCTGTTTTTT. It codes for CASSAPGSGELFF.

This clonotype was seen at least ten times. Written as DNA, the CDR3 is TGTGCCAGCAGTTTATTGGGGACAGTGAGTGAAGCTTTCTTT. This sequence encodes CASSLLGTVSEAFF. The chain combines TRBV27 with TRBJ1-1, with TRBD1 matching 7 bases. The CDR3 is 14 amino acids. Germline assignment: CDR1 MNHEY and CDR2 SMNVEV (reference sequence). V lost 1 base and J lost 7; bases outside the gene matches: 6.

Many counts were recorded for this clonotype. CDR3 residues: CASSERSNQPQHF. The CDR3 DNA reads TGTGCCAGCAGTGAAAGGAGCAATCAGCCCCAGCATTTT. This rearrangement joins TRBV2 to TRBJ1-5, with D unresolved. V was shortened by 2 bases and J by 1 base, with 3 bases between the two germline ends. Germline lookup yields CDR1 SNHLY and CDR2 FYNNEI. There are 13 residues in the CDR3.

In DNA, the CDR3 is TGCAGTGCCGGACAGGGGGACAATGAGCAGTTCTTC. Its protein product is CSAGQGDNEQFF. The chain recombines TRBV20-1 with TRBJ2-1; 10 positions agree with TRBD1. Losses at the gene ends were 6 bases for V and 5 bases for J; bases not matched to a gene: 1. CDR1 is DFQATT and CDR2 is SNEGSKA in the germline V gene (reference sequence). The CDR3 loop spans 12 amino acids.